This T cell receptor beta chain came from a study of blood T cell repertoires in COVID-19. About the research overall: T cells, B-cell-depleted T cells, or PBMCs provided the cDNA or gDNA that served as material.

Original processing notes: Estimation of nucleated cell counts was performed using reference gene primer amplification. TCRdb's table, derived via immunoSEQ multiplex PCR, lists solely in-frame clones and lacks some. D and trimming were read from the DNA, whereas the V and J calls and clone size are those reported in that table. The sample includes 100,000 to 150,000 clones, around 88% seen only once; the top ten take around 18%. Germline CDR1 is SGHTA and CDR2 is FQGNSA. Unmatched junction bases numbered 6, after V lost 1 base and J lost 4 bases. The CDR3 is 16 amino acids. The source material was peripheral blood. This chain connects TRBV7-2 to TRBJ2-3; 9 nucleotides agree with TRBD2. This TCR came from a man aged 50-59 years with active or convalescent COVID-19. This chain's CDR3 is CASSLVGGGAPDTQYF. DNA of the CDR3: TGTGCCAGCAGCTTAGTTGGCGGGGGGGCCCCAGATACGCAGTATTTT.